This TCR beta chain was obtained from a study of blood T cells in healthy people across ages. The study's findings and limits: The CMV status of each donor remained undetermined, and this could have confounded shifts in expanded clonotypes. Total diversity from one million sequenced T cells was likely underestimated.

Sample-barcoded 5' priming and a J-beta primer mix drove a second PCR of roughly 6 to 12 cycles. In TCRdb, the 5' RACE reads were re-called with MiXCR into one record per CDR3 protein. This sample yields 750,000 to 1,000,000 distinct CDR3 sequences, of which about 28% are seen a single time; approximately 10% belongs to the top ten. This clonotype was picked up a small number of times. Its antigen is still unknown. The CDR3 has 14 amino acids. V lost 2 bases to trimming and J lost 9 bases, with 16 bases between them. These sequences were also reported in another study, on T cells of mothers and their children.

The rearrangement uses TRBV12-3 or TRBV12-4 and TRBJ2-5, with D hard to call. The TCR was taken from a woman between 40 and 55 years old in good health. Input material: blood. The CDR3: CASSLFAADEAQYF. CDR3 DNA: TGTGCCAGCAGTTTATTTGCCGCGGATGAGGCCCAGTACTTC.